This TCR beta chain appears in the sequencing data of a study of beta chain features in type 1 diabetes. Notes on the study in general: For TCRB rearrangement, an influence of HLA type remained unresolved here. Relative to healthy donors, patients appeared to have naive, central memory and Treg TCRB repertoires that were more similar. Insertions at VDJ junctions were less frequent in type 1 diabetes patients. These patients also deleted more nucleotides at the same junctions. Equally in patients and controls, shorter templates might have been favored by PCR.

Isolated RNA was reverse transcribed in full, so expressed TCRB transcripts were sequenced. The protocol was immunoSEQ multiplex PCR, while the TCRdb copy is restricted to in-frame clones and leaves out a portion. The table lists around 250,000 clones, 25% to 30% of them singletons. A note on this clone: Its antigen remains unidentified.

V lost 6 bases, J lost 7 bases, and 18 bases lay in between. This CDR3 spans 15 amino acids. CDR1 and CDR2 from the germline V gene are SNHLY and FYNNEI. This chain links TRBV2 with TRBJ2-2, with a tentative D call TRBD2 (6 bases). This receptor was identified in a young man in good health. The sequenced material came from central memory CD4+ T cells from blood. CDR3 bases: TGTGCCAGCAGCCCGGGACTCCCTCGGAACGGGGAGCTGTTTTTT. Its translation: CASSPGLPRNGELFF.